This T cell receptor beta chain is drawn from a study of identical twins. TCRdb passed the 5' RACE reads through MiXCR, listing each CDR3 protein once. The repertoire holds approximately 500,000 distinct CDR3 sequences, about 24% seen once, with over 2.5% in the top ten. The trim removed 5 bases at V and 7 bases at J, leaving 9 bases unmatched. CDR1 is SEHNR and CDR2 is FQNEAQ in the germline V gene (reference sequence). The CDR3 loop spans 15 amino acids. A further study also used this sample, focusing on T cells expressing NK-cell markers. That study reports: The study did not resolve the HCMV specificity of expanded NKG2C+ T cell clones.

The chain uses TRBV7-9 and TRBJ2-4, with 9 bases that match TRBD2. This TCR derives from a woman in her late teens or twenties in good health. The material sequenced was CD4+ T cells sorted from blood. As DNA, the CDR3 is TGTGCCAGCAGCCGCGGGAGGGACAGAGGGAACATTCAGTACTTC. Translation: CASSRGRDRGNIQYF.